This T cell receptor (beta chain) originates from a study of T cell repertoires in cytomegalovirus infection. Study results and caveats: The ex vivo response was dominated by HLA-C-restricted CMV-specific TCR beta clonotypes. Summed public TCR beta family frequency identified CMV carriers bearing the relevant HLA.

This clonotype was detected only a few times. The antigen is undetermined. Using its own MiXCR run on the reads, TCRdb lists one record per CDR3 protein. The sample shows about 180,000 distinct CDR3 sequences, about 18% of them seen only once. Sequencing was done on a sample of CD8+ T cells from PBMCs. The TCR comes from a human donor in good health (CMV status not recorded). Some clones in this sample may be carry-over from other donors' samples.

Here the CDR3 DNA reads TGTGCCACCAGCGGTGCGGGCTACACCGGGGAGCTGTTTTTT. As protein: CATSGAGYTGELFF. This sequence joins TRBV15 and TRBJ2-2, with D possibly TRBD2 on 5 matching bases. Germline loops: CDR1 LNHNV, CDR2 YYDKDF (reference sequence). V shed 5 bases and J shed 3 bases, with 10 bases lying between them. The CDR3 spans 14 residues.